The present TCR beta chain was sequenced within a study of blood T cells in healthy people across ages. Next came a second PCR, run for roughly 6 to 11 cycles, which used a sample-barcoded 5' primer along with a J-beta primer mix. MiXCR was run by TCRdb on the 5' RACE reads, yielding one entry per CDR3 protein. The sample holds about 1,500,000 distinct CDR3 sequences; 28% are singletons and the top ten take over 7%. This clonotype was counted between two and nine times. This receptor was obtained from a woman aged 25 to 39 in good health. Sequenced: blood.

The CDR3 here is CASSKGERDEKLFF. The CDR3 DNA reads TGTGCCAGCAGCAAGGGGGAAAGAGATGAAAAACTGTTTTTT. This chain connects TRBV9 to TRBJ1-4; D perhaps matches TRBD1 (6 bases). Deletions cut 4 bases from V and 6 bases from J, with 13 bases between. Germline lookup yields CDR1 SGDLS and CDR2 YYNGEE. The CDR3 runs to 14 residues.